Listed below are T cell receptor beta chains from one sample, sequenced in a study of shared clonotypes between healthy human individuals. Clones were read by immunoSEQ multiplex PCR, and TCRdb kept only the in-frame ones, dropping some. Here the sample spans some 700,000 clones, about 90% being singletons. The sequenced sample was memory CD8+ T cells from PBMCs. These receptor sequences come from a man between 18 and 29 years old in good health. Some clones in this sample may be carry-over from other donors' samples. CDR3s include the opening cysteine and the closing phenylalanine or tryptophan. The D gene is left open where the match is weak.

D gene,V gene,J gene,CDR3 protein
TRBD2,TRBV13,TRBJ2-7,CASSLGPGLAGIYEQYF
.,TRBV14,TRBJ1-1,CASSPGTLGDTEAFF
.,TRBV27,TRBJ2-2,CASSLGTGELFF
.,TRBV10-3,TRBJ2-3,CAISHRAPSTDTQYF
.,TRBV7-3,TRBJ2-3,CASSLNGFTADTQYF
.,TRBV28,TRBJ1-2,CASSLWRSGAYGYTF
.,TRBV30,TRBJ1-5,CAWSNQGSQPQHF
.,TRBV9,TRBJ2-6,CASSGGAGANVLTF
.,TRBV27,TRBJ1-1,CASSTYRVNTEAFF
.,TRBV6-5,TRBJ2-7,CASSYMGEQYF
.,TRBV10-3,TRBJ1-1,CAISESKGNTEAFF